Shown below are 6 T cell receptor beta chains from a single sample sequenced in a study of T-cell memory formation after mild COVID-19. TCRdb fed the 5' RACE reads into MiXCR, producing one record per CDR3 protein. The table has 470,000 or so distinct CDR3 sequences, roughly 18% seen once; the top ten hold roughly 21%. Sequencing was carried out using PBMCs or a T cell subset sorted from them (not recorded which). The origin of the receptors is a man younger than 35 who had mild COVID-19 (a few samples of this study predate the infection). Cell type and time point are not known.

V is TRBV10-3 and J is TRBJ2-6; D perhaps matches TRBD2 (6 bases). V was cut by 4 bases and J by 2 bases, with 12 bases left in between. This CDR3 spans 16 amino acids. The germline V gene has CDR1 ENHRY and CDR2 SYGVKD. The CDR3 spells CAISGTGGAGANVLTF. CDR3 DNA: TGTGCCATCAGTGGAACAGGAGGGGCTGGGGCCAACGTCCTGACTTTC.

The chain combines TRBV7-6 with TRBJ2-7, with 8 bases fitting TRBD2. Trimming at V came to 5 bases and at J to 5 bases, leaving 8 bases not matched to a gene. From germline, CDR1 is SGHVS and CDR2 FNYEAQ. The length of the CDR3 is 14 residues. The CDR3 sequence: CASSRAGGRDEQYF. The CDR3 nucleotides are TGTGCCAGCAGCCGCGCGGGAGGTAGGGACGAGCAGTACTTC. The full variable domain, in which reference TRBV7-6 and TRBJ2-7 provide the parts outside the CDR3, is GAGVSQSPRYKVTKRGQDVALRCDPISGHVSLYWYRQALGQGPEFLTYFNYEAQQDKSGLPNDRFSAERPEGSISTLTIQRTEQRDSAMYRCASSRAGGRDEQYFGPGTRLTVT.

This clonotype was picked up a small number of times. The chain recombines TRBV24-1 with TRBJ2-5, with D perhaps assigned TRBD1 or TRBD2 (5 bases each). This CDR3 is 13 amino acids long. The germline gives CDR1 KGHDR, CDR2 SFDVKD. V lost 5 bases and J lost 3, with 9 bases in between. In DNA, the CDR3 is TGTGCCACCAGTGCCCGGGACGAAGAGACCCAGTACTTC. As protein: CATSARDEETQYF.

The chain links TRBV27 to TRBJ1-6, with D hard to call. CDR1 is MNHEY and CDR2 is SMNVEV in the germline V gene (reference sequence). The V end was cut by 2 bases, the J end by 7 bases, with 12 bases between. CDR3 length: 15 amino acids. In DNA, the CDR3 is TGTGCCAGCAGTTTACCCCCCCAGTTCAATTCACCCCTCCACTTT. Encoded protein: CASSLPPQFNSPLHF.

CDR3 bases: TGCGCCAGCAGCCAAGGACAGGGGGCTGTGGAGCTGTTTTTT. Amino acid sequence: CASSQGQGAVELFF. The chain has TRBV4-1 and TRBJ2-2; the match to TRBD1 covers 10 bases. Trimming cost V 1 base and J 10 bases; bases outside gene matches: 3. The germline V gene encodes CDR1 MGHRA and CDR2 YSYEKL. This CDR3 region has 14 residues.

This clonotype was seen more than once but under ten times. The chain recombines TRBV4-3 with TRBJ2-1; TRBD1 matches 8 bases. There are 15 residues in the CDR3. V trimming: 2 bases; J trimming: 8 bases; junction bases outside the gene matches: 8. Per germline, CDR1 LGHNA and CDR2 YSLEER. In nucleotides, the CDR3 is TGCGCCAGCAGCCAATCGGCAGGGGGCTTGGATGAGCAGTTCTTC. The encoded protein is CASSQSAGGLDEQFF.